This TCR beta chain was sequenced for a study of T cell responses to AZD1222 COVID-19 vaccine. V was trimmed by 1 base and J by 8 bases, leaving 11 bases between them. Germline values: CDR1 SGHAT, CDR2 FQNNGV. The CDR3 length is 13 residues. TCRdb's copy holds only in-frame clones and misses some; the assay was immunoSEQ multiplex PCR. This table has around 150,000 clones, about 93% appearing once. The chain uses TRBV11-2 and TRBJ1-2; D gene uncertain. The source was peripheral blood, collected 28 days after the second AZD1222 dose. The origin of this receptor is an adult who received the AZD1222 COVID-19 vaccine. CDR3 sequence (DNA): TGTGCCAGCAGCTTAGTTGGTATAGGAGGCTACACCTTC. Translating it yields CASSLVGIGGYTF.